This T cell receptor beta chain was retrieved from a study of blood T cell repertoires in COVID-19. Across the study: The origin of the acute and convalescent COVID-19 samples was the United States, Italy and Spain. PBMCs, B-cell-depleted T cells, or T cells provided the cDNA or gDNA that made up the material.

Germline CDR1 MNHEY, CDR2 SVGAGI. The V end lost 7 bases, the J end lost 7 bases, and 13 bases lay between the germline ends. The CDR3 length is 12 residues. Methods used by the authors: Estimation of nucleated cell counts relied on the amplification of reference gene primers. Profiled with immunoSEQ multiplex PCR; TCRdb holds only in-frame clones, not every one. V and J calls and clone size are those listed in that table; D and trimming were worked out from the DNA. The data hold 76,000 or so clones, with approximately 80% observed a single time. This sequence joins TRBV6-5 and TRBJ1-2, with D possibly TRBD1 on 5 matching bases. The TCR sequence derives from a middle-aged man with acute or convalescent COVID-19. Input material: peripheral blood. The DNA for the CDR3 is TGTGCCAGCAACTCAGGGTCAGGTGGCTACACCTTC. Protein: CASNSGSGGYTF.